A selection of T cell receptor beta chains follows, all from one sample in a study of shared clonotypes between healthy human individuals. Here immunoSEQ multiplex PCR was the method, and the copy in TCRdb shows in-frame clones only, minus some. The sample holds some 660,000 clones, approximately 73% seen once. The material sequenced was memory CD4+ T cells sorted from blood. These receptors were taken from a woman aged 25 to 39 in good health. CDR3s include the opening cysteine and the closing phenylalanine or tryptophan. Fields, in order: CDR3 protein, CDR3 DNA, clone size, D gene, J gene, V gene. The D gene is left open where the match is weak. Not all rows give a size; the values are once, few, many and, for expanded clones, a class.

CDR3aa: CASSVGTYGEQYF; CDR3nt: TGTGCCAGCAGCGTCGGGACCTACGGGGAGCAGTACTTC; abundance: -; d_gene: -; j_gene: TRBJ2-7; v_gene: TRBV14
CDR3aa: CASSFWGGQETQYF; CDR3nt: TGTGCCAGCAGTTTCTGGGGGGGGCAAGAGACCCAGTACTTC; abundance: few; d_gene: TRBD2; j_gene: TRBJ2-5; v_gene: TRBV27
CDR3aa: CASSLLSQSSGNTIYF; CDR3nt: TGTGCCAGCAGTTTATTGAGTCAGAGCTCTGGAAACACCATATATTTT; abundance: -; d_gene: -; j_gene: TRBJ1-3; v_gene: TRBV28
CDR3aa: CASSEQGKLDTQYF; CDR3nt: TGTGCCAGCAGTGAACAGGGGAAACTAGATACGCAGTATTTT; abundance: -; d_gene: TRBD1; j_gene: TRBJ2-3; v_gene: TRBV6-4
CDR3aa: CASSQERVGTSGANVLTF; CDR3nt: TGTGCCAGCAGCCAAGAGCGGGTGGGAACCTCTGGGGCCAACGTCCTGACTTTC; abundance: -; d_gene: -; j_gene: TRBJ2-6; v_gene: TRBV4-2
CDR3aa: CASIRQGASEKLFF; CDR3nt: TGTGCCAGCATCCGACAGGGGGCGAGTGAAAAACTGTTTTTT; abundance: -; d_gene: TRBD1; j_gene: TRBJ1-4; v_gene: TRBV19
CDR3aa: CASRFMDREATEAFF; CDR3nt: TGTGCCAGCAGATTTATGGACAGGGAAGCCACTGAAGCTTTCTTT; abundance: -; d_gene: TRBD1; j_gene: TRBJ1-1; v_gene: TRBV6-5
CDR3aa: CASSSPGQGIDTQYF; CDR3nt: TGTGCCAGCAGTTCGCCGGGACAGGGCATTGATACGCAGTATTTT; abundance: once; d_gene: TRBD1; j_gene: TRBJ2-3; v_gene: TRBV27
CDR3aa: CASSQELAGESRDTQYF; CDR3nt: TGTGCCAGCAGCCAAGAACTGGCGGGAGAATCCCGCGATACGCAGTATTTT; abundance: -; d_gene: TRBD2; j_gene: TRBJ2-3; v_gene: TRBV4-2
CDR3aa: CASSPVANFNQPQHF; CDR3nt: TGTGCCAGCTCACCCGTCGCGAATTTCAATCAGCCCCAGCATTTT; abundance: -; d_gene: -; j_gene: TRBJ1-5; v_gene: TRBV18
CDR3aa: CASSSLTGATNEKLFF; CDR3nt: TGTGCCAGCAGTTCACTGACAGGCGCAACTAATGAAAAACTGTTTTTT; abundance: -; d_gene: -; j_gene: TRBJ1-4; v_gene: TRBV28
CDR3aa: CASSLGPPNYGYTF; CDR3nt: TGTGCCAGCAGTTTGGGACCTCCTAACTATGGCTACACCTTC; abundance: few; d_gene: -; j_gene: TRBJ1-2; v_gene: TRBV28
CDR3aa: CASSVGSGSYTGELFF; CDR3nt: TGTGCCAGCAGCGTAGGTAGCGGGAGTTACACCGGGGAGCTGTTTTTT; abundance: -; d_gene: TRBD2; j_gene: TRBJ2-2; v_gene: TRBV9
CDR3aa: CASTQEGQPLNTEAFF; CDR3nt: TGCGCCAGCACCCAGGAGGGACAGCCTTTGAACACTGAAGCTTTCTTT; abundance: -; d_gene: TRBD1; j_gene: TRBJ1-1; v_gene: TRBV10-1
CDR3aa: CASSPSDSYSNQPQHF; CDR3nt: TGTGCCAGCAGCCCCTCGGACAGCTATAGCAATCAGCCCCAGCATTTT; abundance: -; d_gene: -; j_gene: TRBJ1-5; v_gene: TRBV4-2
CDR3aa: CASSAGTGDGYTF; CDR3nt: TGTGCCAGCAGCGCCGGGACAGGGGATGGCTACACCTTC; abundance: few; d_gene: TRBD1; j_gene: TRBJ1-2; v_gene: TRBV6-1
CDR3aa: CASSLGQGTGYTF; CDR3nt: TGTGCCAGCAGCTTGGGGCAGGGTACAGGCTACACCTTC; abundance: -; d_gene: -; j_gene: TRBJ1-2; v_gene: TRBV5-6